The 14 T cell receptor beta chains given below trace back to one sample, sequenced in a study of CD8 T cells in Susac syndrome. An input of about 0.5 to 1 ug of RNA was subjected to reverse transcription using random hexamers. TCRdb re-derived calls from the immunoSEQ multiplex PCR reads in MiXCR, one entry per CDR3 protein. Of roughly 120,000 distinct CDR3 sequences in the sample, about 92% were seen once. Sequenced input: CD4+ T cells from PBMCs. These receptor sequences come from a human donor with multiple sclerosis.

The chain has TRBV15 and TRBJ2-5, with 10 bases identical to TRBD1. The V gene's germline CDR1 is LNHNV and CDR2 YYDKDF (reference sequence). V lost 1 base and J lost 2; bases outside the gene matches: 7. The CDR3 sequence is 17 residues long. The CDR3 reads CATSRARWGQGQETQYF. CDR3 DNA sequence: TGTGCCACCAGCAGAGCGCGGTGGGGACAGGGGCAAGAGACCCAGTACTTC.

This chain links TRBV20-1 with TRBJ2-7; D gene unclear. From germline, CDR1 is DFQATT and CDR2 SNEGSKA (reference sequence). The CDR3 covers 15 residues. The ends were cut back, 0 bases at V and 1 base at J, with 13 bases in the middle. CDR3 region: CSARDQGSPSYEQYF. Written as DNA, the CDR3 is TGCAGTGCTAGAGATCAAGGGTCCCCTTCCTACGAGCAGTACTTC.

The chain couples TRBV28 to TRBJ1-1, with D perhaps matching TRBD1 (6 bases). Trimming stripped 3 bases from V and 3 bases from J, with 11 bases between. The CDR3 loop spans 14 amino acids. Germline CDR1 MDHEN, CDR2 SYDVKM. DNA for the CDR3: TGTGCCAGCAGTTTTCAGGGGTGGGACACTGAAGCTTTCTTT. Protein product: CASSFQGWDTEAFF.

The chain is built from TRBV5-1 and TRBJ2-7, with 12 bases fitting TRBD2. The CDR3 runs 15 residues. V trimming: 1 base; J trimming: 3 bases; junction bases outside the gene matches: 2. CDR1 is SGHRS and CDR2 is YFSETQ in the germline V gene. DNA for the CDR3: TGCGCCAGCAGCTTGCAGACTAGCGGGGGCTACGAGCAGTACTTC. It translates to CASSLQTSGGYEQYF.

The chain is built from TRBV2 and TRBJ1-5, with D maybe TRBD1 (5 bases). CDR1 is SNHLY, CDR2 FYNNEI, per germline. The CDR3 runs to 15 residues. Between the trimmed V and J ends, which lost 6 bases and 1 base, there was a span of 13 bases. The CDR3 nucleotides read TGTGCCAGCAGAGGGGACGGGTTGAGCAATCAGCCCCAGCATTTT. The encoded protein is CASRGDGLSNQPQHF.

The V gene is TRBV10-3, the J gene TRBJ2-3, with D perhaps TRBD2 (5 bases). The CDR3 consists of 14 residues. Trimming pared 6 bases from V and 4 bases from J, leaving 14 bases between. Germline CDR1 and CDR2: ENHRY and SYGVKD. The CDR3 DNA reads TGTGCCATCAGCCAACCAGGAGGTTCAGATACGCAGTATTTT. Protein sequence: CAISQPGGSDTQYF.

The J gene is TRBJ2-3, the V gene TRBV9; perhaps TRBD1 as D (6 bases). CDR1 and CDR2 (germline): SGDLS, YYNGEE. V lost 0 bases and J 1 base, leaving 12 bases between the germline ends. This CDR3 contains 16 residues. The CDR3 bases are TGTGCCAGCAGCGTAGAACAGGGAAGGGGCACAGATACGCAGTATTTT. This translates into CASSVEQGRGTDTQYF.

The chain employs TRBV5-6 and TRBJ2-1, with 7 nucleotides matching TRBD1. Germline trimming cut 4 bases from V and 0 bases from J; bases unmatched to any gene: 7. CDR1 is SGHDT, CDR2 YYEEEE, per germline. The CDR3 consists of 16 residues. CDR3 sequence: CASSARDSFSYNEQFF. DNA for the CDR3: TGTGCCAGCAGCGCCCGGGACAGCTTCTCCTACAATGAGCAGTTCTTC.

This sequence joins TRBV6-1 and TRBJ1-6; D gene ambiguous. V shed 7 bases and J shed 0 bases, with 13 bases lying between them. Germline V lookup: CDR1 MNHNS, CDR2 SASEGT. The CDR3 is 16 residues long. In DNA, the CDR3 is TGTGCCAGCAACCTTCATCAGAGCTCCTATAATTCACCCCTCCACTTT. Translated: CASNLHQSSYNSPLHF.

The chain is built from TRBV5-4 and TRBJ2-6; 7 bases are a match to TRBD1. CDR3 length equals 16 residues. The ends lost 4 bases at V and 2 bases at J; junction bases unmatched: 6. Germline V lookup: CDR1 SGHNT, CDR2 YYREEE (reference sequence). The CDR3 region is CASSDKTGAGANVLTF. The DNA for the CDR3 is TGTGCCAGCAGCGACAAAACAGGGGCTGGGGCCAACGTCCTGACTTTC.

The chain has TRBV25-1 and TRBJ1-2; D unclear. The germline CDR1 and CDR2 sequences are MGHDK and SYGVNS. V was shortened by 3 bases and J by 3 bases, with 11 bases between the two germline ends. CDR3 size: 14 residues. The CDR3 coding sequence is TGTGCCAGCAGTGACAATCGACTGTACTATGGCTACACCTTC. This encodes CASSDNRLYYGYTF.

The CDR3 coding sequence is TGTGCCAGCAGCTCTGGGCCCGGGAGGAAGGCAGAGACCCAGTACTTC. This gives the protein CASSSGPGRKAETQYF. The chain is built from TRBV7-2 and TRBJ2-5; 7 bases align to TRBD2. The junction had 12 bases not matched to a gene; V was cut back by 4 bases and J by 4 bases. The CDR3 is 16 amino acids. The V gene's germline CDR1 is SGHTA and CDR2 FQGNSA.

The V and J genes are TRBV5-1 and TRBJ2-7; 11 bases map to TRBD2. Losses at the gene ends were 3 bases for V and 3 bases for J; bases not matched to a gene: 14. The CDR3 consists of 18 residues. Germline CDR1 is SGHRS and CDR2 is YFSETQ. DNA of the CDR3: TGCGCCAGCAGCTCTGGGACTAGCGGCGGAACGACCCTCTACGAGCAGTACTTC. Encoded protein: CASSSGTSGGTTLYEQYF.

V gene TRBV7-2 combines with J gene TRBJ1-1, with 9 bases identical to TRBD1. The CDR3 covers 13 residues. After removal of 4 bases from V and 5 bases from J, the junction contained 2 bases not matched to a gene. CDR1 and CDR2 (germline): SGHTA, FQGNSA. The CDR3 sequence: CASSWDRETEAFF. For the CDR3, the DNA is TGTGCCAGCAGCTGGGACAGGGAGACTGAAGCTTTCTTT.